Listed below are T cell receptor beta chains from one sample, sequenced in a study of CD8 T cells in Susac syndrome. Each CDR3 protein is one row after TCRdb ran MiXCR on the immunoSEQ multiplex PCR reads. The top ten hold more than 0.095% of the sample, which has some 160,000 distinct CDR3 sequences, approximately 94% seen once. The source material was CD4+ T cells from PBMCs. The source of these receptors is a human donor with Susac syndrome. CDR3s include the opening cysteine and the closing phenylalanine or tryptophan. The D gene is left open where the match is weak. Clone size, where shown, is once, few, many, or a class for clones that have expanded.

cdr3_aa,cdr3_nt,d_call,clone_size,v_call,j_call
CASSLLGDKNEQFF,TGTGCCAGCAGCCTCCTGGGGGATAAGAATGAGCAGTTCTTC,-,-,TRBV12-3/TRBV12-4,TRBJ2-1
CATSRKRDISSGNTIYF,TGTGCCACCAGCAGAAAAAGGGACATCTCCTCTGGAAACACCATATATTTT,-,-,TRBV15,TRBJ1-3
CASSPQRRQGARNPHEQYF,TGTGCCAGCAGCCCCCAACGGCGACAGGGGGCGCGAAACCCCCACGAGCAGTACTTC,TRBD1,-,TRBV7-2,TRBJ2-7
CASSLKTTARTDTQYF,TGTGCCAGCAGCTTAAAGACAACGGCTCGCACAGATACGCAGTATTTT,-,-,TRBV13,TRBJ2-3
CASSPGGREQYF,TGTGCCAGCAGCCCCGGTGGCCGCGAGCAGTACTTC,-,-,TRBV7-3,TRBJ2-7
CASSVGLAGGEQFF,TGTGCCAGCAGTGTGGGGCTAGCGGGGGGAGAGCAGTTCTTC,TRBD2,-,TRBV25-1,TRBJ2-1
CSVARSSIDEQFF,TGCAGCGTTGCCCGTTCTAGTATCGATGAGCAGTTCTTC,-,-,TRBV29-1,TRBJ2-1
CSARERQGYSNQPQHF,TGCAGTGCTAGAGAAAGGCAGGGGTATAGCAATCAGCCCCAGCATTTT,-,-,TRBV20-1,TRBJ1-5
CASSSGLAGVETQYF,TGTGCCAGCAGCTCTGGACTAGCGGGGGTAGAGACCCAGTACTTC,TRBD2,-,TRBV7-3,TRBJ2-5
CATSRAGPNQPQHF,TGTGCCACCAGTCGGGCAGGGCCAAATCAGCCCCAGCATTTT,-,once,TRBV24-1,TRBJ1-5
CASSLIPTQGTEAFF,TGCGCCAGCAGCTTGATACCGACCCAGGGCACTGAAGCTTTCTTT,-,-,TRBV5-1,TRBJ1-1
CASSFDPNTEAFF,TGTGCCAGCAGTTTTGACCCTAACACTGAAGCTTTCTTT,-,-,TRBV7-9,TRBJ1-1
CASSWDRQGGYTF,TGTGCCAGCAGCTGGGACAGACAAGGTGGCTACACCTTC,TRBD1,-,TRBV6-5,TRBJ1-2
CASSARASSGNTIYF,TGTGCCAGCAGCGCAAGGGCGAGCTCTGGAAACACCATATATTTT,-,-,TRBV7-2,TRBJ1-3
CASSQEVAGYETQYF,TGCGCCAGCAGCCAAGAAGTAGCGGGGTATGAGACCCAGTACTTC,TRBD2,-,TRBV4-1,TRBJ2-5
CASSLTATDTQYF,TGCGCCAGCAGCTTGACAGCAACAGATACGCAGTATTTT,-,few,TRBV5-1,TRBJ2-3
CASSLVTFSGNTIYF,TGTGCCAGCAGCTTAGTGACATTCTCTGGAAACACCATATATTTT,-,-,TRBV7-9,TRBJ1-3
CATSRPARNEKLFF,TGTGCCACCAGCAGACCAGCCCGAAATGAAAAACTGTTTTTT,-,-,TRBV15,TRBJ1-4
CSAPIRVAQETQYF,TGCAGTGCCCCCATCCGAGTAGCACAAGAGACCCAGTACTTC,-,-,TRBV20-1,TRBJ2-5
CAWSADTGELFF,TGTGCCTGGAGCGCGGACACCGGGGAGCTGTTTTTT,-,-,TRBV30,TRBJ2-2
CASSYSLNTEAFF,TGTGCCAGCAGCTACAGTCTGAACACTGAAGCTTTCTTT,-,-,TRBV5-4,TRBJ1-1
CASSLSRSYGYTF,TGTGCCAGCAGTTTATCCAGATCCTATGGCTACACCTTC,-,-,TRBV27,TRBJ1-2
CASSPGTSGYNEQFF,TGTGCCAGCAGCCCGGGGACTAGCGGATACAATGAGCAGTTCTTC,TRBD2,-,TRBV9,TRBJ2-1
CSASRDPNSPLHF,TGCAGTGCTAGTAGGGATCCCAATTCACCCCTCCACTTT,-,-,TRBV20-1,TRBJ1-6
CASSPKNPRSNQPQHF,TGTGCCAGCAGCCCAAAGAATCCACGTAGCAATCAGCCCCAGCATTTT,-,-,TRBV7-9,TRBJ1-5
CASSSLGGANEQFF,TGTGCCAGCAGCTCACTAGGAGGGGCCAATGAGCAGTTCTTC,-,-,TRBV5-4,TRBJ2-1
CSARDPVYNEQFF,TGCAGTGCTAGAGACCCGGTCTACAATGAGCAGTTCTTC,-,-,TRBV20-1,TRBJ2-1
CASSLGQSFYGYTF,TGCGCCAGCAGCTTGGGACAGAGCTTCTATGGCTACACCTTC,-,-,TRBV5-1,TRBJ1-2
CASSQERRVNEKLFF,TGTGCCAGCAGCCAAGAGCGCCGAGTTAATGAAAAACTGTTTTTT,-,-,TRBV3-1,TRBJ1-4
CSARDGTGLSDQYF,TGCAGTGCTAGAGATGGGACGGGATTGTCGGACCAGTACTTC,-,-,TRBV20-1,TRBJ2-5
CASSPTLAGDPTGELFF,TGTGCCAGCAGCCCGACACTAGCGGGGGACCCCACCGGGGAGCTGTTTTTT,TRBD2,-,TRBV12-3/TRBV12-4,TRBJ2-2
CASSQGTGNDSPLHF,TGTGCCAGCAGCCAAGGGACAGGGAACGATTCACCCCTCCACTTT,TRBD1,-,TRBV3-1,TRBJ1-6
CASRGDRSSYNSPLHF,TGTGCCAGCAGGGGGGACAGGAGCTCCTATAATTCACCCCTCCACTTT,TRBD1,once,TRBV6-1,TRBJ1-6
CASSQDSSGYNEQFF,TGTGCCAGCAGCCAAGATTCTTCGGGCTACAATGAGCAGTTCTTC,-,-,TRBV3-1,TRBJ2-1
CASGALAKNIQYF,TGTGCCTCCGGGGCCCTAGCCAAAAACATTCAGTACTTC,-,-,TRBV7-2,TRBJ2-4
CASSLWTGAYNEQFF,TGTGCCAGTAGTTTGTGGACAGGGGCTTACAATGAGCAGTTCTTC,TRBD1,-,TRBV19,TRBJ2-1